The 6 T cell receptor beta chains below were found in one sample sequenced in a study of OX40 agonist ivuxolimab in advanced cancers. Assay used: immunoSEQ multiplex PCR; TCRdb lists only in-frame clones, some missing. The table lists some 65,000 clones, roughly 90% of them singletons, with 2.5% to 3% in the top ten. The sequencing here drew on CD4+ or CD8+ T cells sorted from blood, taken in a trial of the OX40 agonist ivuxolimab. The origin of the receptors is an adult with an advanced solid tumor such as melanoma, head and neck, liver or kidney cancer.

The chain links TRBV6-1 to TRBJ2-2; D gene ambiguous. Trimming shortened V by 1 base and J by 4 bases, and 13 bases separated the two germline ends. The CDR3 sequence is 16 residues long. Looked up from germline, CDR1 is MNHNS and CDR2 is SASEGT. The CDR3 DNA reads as TGTGCCAGCAGTGAAGAGTGGAGAAGGACCACCGGGGAGCTGTTTTTT. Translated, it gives CASSEEWRRTTGELFF.

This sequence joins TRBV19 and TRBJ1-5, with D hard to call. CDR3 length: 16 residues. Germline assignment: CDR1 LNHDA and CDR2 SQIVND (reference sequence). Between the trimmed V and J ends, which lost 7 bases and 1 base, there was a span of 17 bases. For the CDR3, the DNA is TGTGCCAGTACCAACGGTGAGGGTCTAAGCAATCAGCCCCAGCATTTT. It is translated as CASTNGEGLSNQPQHF.

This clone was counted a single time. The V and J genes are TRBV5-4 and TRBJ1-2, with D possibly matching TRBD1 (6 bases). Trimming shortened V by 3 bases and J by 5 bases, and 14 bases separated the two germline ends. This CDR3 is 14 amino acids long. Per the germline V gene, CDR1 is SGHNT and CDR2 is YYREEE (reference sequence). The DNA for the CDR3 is TGTGCCAGCAGCTCTGGACAGACCTCATATGGCTACACCTTC. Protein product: CASSSGQTSYGYTF.

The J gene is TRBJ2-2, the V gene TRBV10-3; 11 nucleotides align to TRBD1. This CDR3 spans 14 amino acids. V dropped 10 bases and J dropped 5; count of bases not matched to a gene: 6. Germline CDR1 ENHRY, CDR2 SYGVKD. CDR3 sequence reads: CATIGTGGTGELFF. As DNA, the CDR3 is TGTGCCACCATCGGGACAGGGGGTACCGGGGAGCTGTTTTTT.

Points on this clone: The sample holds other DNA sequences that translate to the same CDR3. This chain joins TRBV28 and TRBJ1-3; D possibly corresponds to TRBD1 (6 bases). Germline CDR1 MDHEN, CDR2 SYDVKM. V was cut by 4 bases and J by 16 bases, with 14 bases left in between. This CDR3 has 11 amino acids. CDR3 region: CASSSETGSYF. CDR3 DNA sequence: TGTGCCAGCAGTTCTGAGACAGGCTCTTATTTT.

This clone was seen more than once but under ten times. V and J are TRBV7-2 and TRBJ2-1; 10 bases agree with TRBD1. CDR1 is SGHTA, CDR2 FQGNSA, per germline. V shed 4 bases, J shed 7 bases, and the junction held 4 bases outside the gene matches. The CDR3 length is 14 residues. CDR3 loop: CASSSWDRGNEQFF. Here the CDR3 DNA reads TGTGCCAGCAGCTCATGGGACAGGGGAAATGAGCAGTTCTTC.